Presented here are 21 T cell receptor beta chains from one specimen sequenced in a study of CD8 T cells in Susac syndrome. About 0.45 to 1 ug RNA was reverse transcribed with random hexamers. TCRdb recomputed calls from the immunoSEQ multiplex PCR reads with MiXCR, one row per CDR3 protein. Counted here are about 200,000 distinct CDR3 sequences, around nine tenths occurring once; the ten biggest clones make up 0.085% to 0.09%. The sequencing input was CD4+ T cells from PBMCs. These receptors came from a human donor with Susac syndrome.

V usage is TRBV6-6 and J usage is TRBJ2-7; D might be TRBD2 (6 bases). The CDR3 loop spans 15 amino acids. The V gene's germline CDR1 is MNHNY and CDR2 SVGAGI (reference sequence). Trimming took off 2 bases at V and 3 bases at J, with 14 bases between the two ends. CDR3 sequence: CASSYGSRDFYEQYF. In DNA, the CDR3 is TGTGCCAGCAGTTACGGCTCCCGGGACTTCTACGAGCAGTACTTC.

The rearrangement links TRBV20-1 to TRBJ2-3; 13 bases line up with TRBD2. V shed 2 bases and J 2 bases; nucleotides not matched to a gene: 7. The CDR3 sequence is 17 residues long. The germline CDR1 and CDR2 sequences are DFQATT and SNEGSKA (reference sequence). CDR3 in DNA: TGCAGTGCTAGACGGACTAGCGGGGGCCGATACACAGATACGCAGTATTTT. Encoded protein: CSARRTSGGRYTDTQYF.

The rearrangement links TRBV18 to TRBJ2-1; 7 bases map to TRBD1. This CDR3 is built from 17 residues. Germline CDR1 and CDR2: KGHSH and LQKENI. V lost 4 bases and J lost 0; bases outside the gene matches: 9. CDR3 in DNA: TGTGCCAGCTCACGAGGGGCCCCAGGGGGCTCCTACAATGAGCAGTTCTTC. Amino acids: CASSRGAPGGSYNEQFF.

The chain couples TRBV29-1 to TRBJ2-3, with 7 bases aligning to TRBD2. CDR1 and CDR2 from the germline V gene are SQVTM and ANQGSEA. J lost 3 bases, V lost 5 bases, and 8 bases had no gene match. CDR3 size: 14 residues. CDR3 sequence: CSVSLARGTDTQYF. The DNA of the CDR3 is TGCAGCGTTTCACTAGCGAGAGGGACAGATACGCAGTATTTT.

The V and J genes are TRBV2 and TRBJ2-7; D is undetermined. The CDR3 consists of 12 residues. Germline V CDR1 and CDR2: SNHLY, FYNNEI. V was shortened by 3 bases and J by 2 bases, with 5 bases between the two germline ends. CDR3 region: CASSDGTYEQYF. Here the CDR3 DNA reads TGTGCCAGCAGTGACGGAACCTACGAGCAGTACTTC.

The chain joins TRBV20-1 to TRBJ2-7; D call uncertain. The CDR3 has 12 amino acids. Looked up from germline, CDR1 is DFQATT and CDR2 is SNEGSKA (reference sequence). This chain's CDR3 is CSHTSNSYEQYF. CDR3 nucleotide sequence: TGCAGCCACACTTCCAACTCCTACGAGCAGTACTTC.

V is TRBV9 and J is TRBJ1-1; 9 positions match TRBD1. Trimming took 3 bases from V and 3 from J; bases not matched to a gene: 12. This CDR3 is 17 amino acids long. CDR1 and CDR2 from the germline V gene are SGDLS and YYNGEE. CDR3 protein: CASSAGVTQGAHTEAFF. The CDR3 DNA reads as TGTGCCAGCAGCGCGGGGGTAACACAGGGGGCTCACACTGAAGCTTTCTTT.

The rearrangement joins TRBV12-3 or TRBV12-4 to TRBJ1-1; TRBD1 matches at 8 bases. Unmatched junction bases numbered 9, after V lost 7 bases and J lost 2 bases. There are 15 residues in the CDR3. For the CDR3, the DNA is TGTGCCAGCAAGCGGAGACAGGGGACTAACACTGAAGCTTTCTTT. Its protein is CASKRRQGTNTEAFF.

J is TRBJ1-4 and V is TRBV27, with D possibly being TRBD1 (6 bases). The CDR3 totals 14 residues. Germline V gene lookup returns CDR1 MNHEY and CDR2 SMNVEV (reference sequence). Trimming took off 4 bases at V and 8 bases at J, with 14 bases between the two ends. The CDR3 is CASSWDKEAEKLFF. The CDR3 region has the DNA TGTGCCAGCAGTTGGGACAAGGAAGCCGAAAAACTGTTTTTT.

The V call is TRBV14, the J call TRBJ1-1; TRBD1 might be the D (6 bases). V shed 5 bases and J shed 12 bases, with 13 bases lying between them. The CDR3 is made up of 11 amino acids. CDR1 is SGHDN and CDR2 is FVKESK in the germline V gene. CDR3 bases: TGTGCCAGCAGCTTCCGGGACAAGACTTTCTTT. Its protein product is CASSFRDKTFF.

V usage is TRBV3-1 and J usage is TRBJ2-1, with TRBD2 matching 13 bases. The J segment lost 5 bases and the V segment lost 3 bases, leaving 1 base of the junction unmatched. Germline assignment: CDR1 LGHDT and CDR2 YNNKEL (reference sequence). CDR3 length: 15 residues. The CDR3 DNA is TGTGCCAGCAGCCAGGGACTAGCGGGACACAATGAGCAGTTCTTC. Translating it yields CASSQGLAGHNEQFF.

The rearrangement links TRBV27 to TRBJ2-1; 10 bases are a match to TRBD2. The CDR3 sequence is 14 residues long. Trimming cost V 8 bases and J 4 bases; bases outside gene matches: 5. CDR1 MNHEY and CDR2 SMNVEV come from the germline V gene (reference sequence). CDR3 DNA: TGTGCCAGCCGAGCGGGAGGGCCATACAATGAGCAGTTCTTC. It codes for CASRAGGPYNEQFF.

The V and J genes are TRBV27 and TRBJ2-2; D remains ambiguous. This CDR3 has 13 residues. Germline V gene data show CDR1 as MNHEY and CDR2 as SMNVEV (reference sequence). V was pared by 6 bases and J by 6 bases, with 11 bases between. For the CDR3, the DNA is TGTGCCAGCAGCCCTAATTCCTCCGGGGAGCTGTTTTTT. Protein product: CASSPNSSGELFF.

The rearrangement links TRBV19 to TRBJ2-1; TRBD1 matches at 7 bases. The J segment lost 4 bases and the V segment lost 3 bases, leaving 6 bases of the junction unmatched. This CDR3 has 15 amino acids. CDR1 is LNHDA and CDR2 is SQIVND in the germline V gene (reference sequence). Here the CDR3 reads CASSMNRGPYNEQFF. Written as DNA, the CDR3 is TGTGCCAGTAGTATGAACAGGGGACCGTACAATGAGCAGTTCTTC.

This chain joins TRBV7-3 and TRBJ2-5; the D is unclear. Germline CDR1 is SGHTA and CDR2 is FQGTGA. The length of the CDR3 is 13 residues. The V end was cut by 2 bases, the J end by 7 bases, with 11 bases between. The CDR3 region is CASSLSLSGTQYF. The DNA of the CDR3 is TGTGCCAGCAGCTTATCCCTTTCGGGGACCCAGTACTTC.

The chain is built from TRBV5-4 and TRBJ2-3; D call uncertain. The germline V gene encodes CDR1 SGHNT and CDR2 YYREEE (reference sequence). CDR3 length: 15 amino acids. Trimming stripped 4 bases from V and 2 bases from J, with 14 bases between. In nucleotides, the CDR3 is TGTGCCAGCAGCCTGAAAGGGCCATCCACAGATACGCAGTATTTT. Translating it yields CASSLKGPSTDTQYF.

The chain couples TRBV3-1 to TRBJ1-4; 7 bases are shared with TRBD1. The CDR3 consists of 16 residues. V gave up 3 bases and J gave up 7 bases; unmatched junction bases: 11. Germline assignment: CDR1 LGHDT and CDR2 YNNKEL (reference sequence). The CDR3 protein is CASSHEVGAGGEKLFF. The CDR3 DNA follows: TGTGCCAGCAGCCACGAGGTTGGGGCAGGGGGTGAAAAACTGTTTTTT.

The chain carries TRBV2 and TRBJ2-5; D remains ambiguous. Trimming stripped 7 bases from V and 2 bases from J, with 5 bases between. The CDR3 spans 11 residues. Germline CDR1 reads SNHLY; CDR2 reads FYNNEI. The chain's CDR3 is CASTDQETQYF. CDR3 DNA: TGTGCCAGCACAGATCAAGAGACCCAGTACTTC.

The chain employs TRBV10-3 and TRBJ1-4, with D possibly being TRBD1 (6 bases). The CDR3 runs 15 residues. Germline-derived CDR1 and CDR2 are ENHRY and SYGVKD. Trimming took 0 bases from V and 7 from J, leaving 12 bases between them. The CDR3 bases are TGTGCCATCAGTGAGTCCAAAGGGGGAAGTGAAAAACTGTTTTTT. Its translation is CAISESKGGSEKLFF.

CDR3 in DNA: TGTGCCAGCAGTTTAAGAATAGCGGCCACAGATACGCAGTATTTT. Protein product: CASSLRIAATDTQYF. The chain recombines TRBV12-3 or TRBV12-4 with TRBJ2-3; tentatively, D is TRBD2 (6 bases). V lost 2 bases and J lost 2, with 11 bases in between. This CDR3 comprises 15 residues.

In its sample, this clonotype was seen once. The chain uses TRBV11-3 and TRBJ2-1, with D possibly being TRBD1 (6 bases). Germline V gene lookup returns CDR1 SGHNT and CDR2 YENEEA. The ends were cut back, 5 bases at V and 3 bases at J, with 14 bases in the middle. The CDR3 loop spans 15 amino acids. The CDR3 is CASSPPKTGYNEQFF. For the CDR3, the DNA is TGTGCCAGCAGCCCTCCCAAGACAGGCTACAATGAGCAGTTCTTC.